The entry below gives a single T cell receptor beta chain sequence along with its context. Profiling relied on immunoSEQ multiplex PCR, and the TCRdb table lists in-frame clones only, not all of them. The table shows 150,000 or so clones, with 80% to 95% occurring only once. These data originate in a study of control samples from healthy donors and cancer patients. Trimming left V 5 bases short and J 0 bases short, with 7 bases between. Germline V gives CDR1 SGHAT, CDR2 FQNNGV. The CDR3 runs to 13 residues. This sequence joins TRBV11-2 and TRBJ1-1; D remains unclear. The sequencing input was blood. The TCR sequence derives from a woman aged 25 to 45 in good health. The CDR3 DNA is TGTGCCAGCAGCCCGCACATGAACACTGAAGCTTTCTTT. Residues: CASSPHMNTEAFF. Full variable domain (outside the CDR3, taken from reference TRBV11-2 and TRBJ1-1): EAGVAQSPRYKIIEKRQSVAFWCNPISGHATLYWYQQILGQGPKLLIQFQNNGVVDDSQLPKDRFSAERLKGVDSTLKIQPAKLEDSAVYLCASSPHMNTEAFFGQGTRLTVV.